This entry describes one T cell receptor (beta chain). Its specificity is unknown. The V gene's germline CDR1 is SEHNR and CDR2 FQNEAQ (reference sequence). This CDR3 is 14 amino acids long. Sorting yielded triplicates of roughly 310,000 cells for each CD8+ T cell subset. This entry belongs to a study of CXCR3-negative and CXCR3-positive naive CD8 T cells. Study-wide results and limits: The study found CXCR3 expression partially decreased after cryopreservation and ran most assays on fresh PBMCs. Because surface CD5 did not distinguish the naive subsets, TCR strength was inferred from TRB CDR3 properties. Each naive subset displayed comparably high diversity, whereas memory CD8+ cells displayed much lower diversity.

Libraries were UMI-labeled 5' RACE TRB cDNA. TCRdb re-analyzed the 5' RACE reads; it lists each CDR3 protein once, without DNA. This table holds around 52,000 distinct CDR3 sequences. Sequencing used memory CD8+ T cells from blood. The rearrangement uses TRBV7-9 and TRBJ2-1; the TRBD2 assignment by TCRdb is unverifiable without DNA. The clonotype originates from a human donor in good health. Some clones in this sample may be carry-over from other donors' samples. The CDR3: CASSLALQGHEQFF.